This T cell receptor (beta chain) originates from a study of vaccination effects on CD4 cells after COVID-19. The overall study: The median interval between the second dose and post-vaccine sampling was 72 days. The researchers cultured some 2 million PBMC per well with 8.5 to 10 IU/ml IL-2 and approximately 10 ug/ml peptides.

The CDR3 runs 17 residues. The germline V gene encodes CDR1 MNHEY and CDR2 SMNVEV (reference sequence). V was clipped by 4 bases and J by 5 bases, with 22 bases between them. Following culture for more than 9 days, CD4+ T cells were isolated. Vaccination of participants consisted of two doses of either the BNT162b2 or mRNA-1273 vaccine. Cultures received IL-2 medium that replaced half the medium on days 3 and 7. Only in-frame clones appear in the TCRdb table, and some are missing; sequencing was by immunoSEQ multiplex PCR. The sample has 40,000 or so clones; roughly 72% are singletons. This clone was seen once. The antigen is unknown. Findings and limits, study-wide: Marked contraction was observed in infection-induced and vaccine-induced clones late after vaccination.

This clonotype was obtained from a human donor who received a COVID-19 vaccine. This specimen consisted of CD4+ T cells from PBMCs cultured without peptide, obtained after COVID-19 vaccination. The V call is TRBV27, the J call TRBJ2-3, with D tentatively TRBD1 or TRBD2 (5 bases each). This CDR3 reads CASSSLGGGPRGDTQYF. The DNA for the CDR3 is TGTGCCAGCAGTTCCCTTGGGGGTGGGCCTCGGGGAGATACGCAGTATTTT.